The 18 T cell receptor beta chains below were found in one sample sequenced in a study of T cell changes during pregnancy in multiple sclerosis. Profiling relied on immunoSEQ multiplex PCR, and the TCRdb table lists in-frame clones only, not all of them. The table shows approximately 84,000 clones, with over 85% occurring only once. The sample consisted of peripheral blood, taken in the second trimester of pregnancy. These receptors were taken from a female donor in good health, enrolled as a control in a pregnancy study.

The chain recombines TRBV23-1 with TRBJ1-3, with a possible D match to TRBD1 (5 bases). TRBV23-1 is known as an ORF, though its function is uncertain. The V end lost 6 bases, the J end lost 0 bases, and 15 bases lay between the germline ends. The CDR3 runs to 16 residues. The CDR3 DNA follows: TGCGCCAGCAGCCTGCGGGGCCCCCTCTCTGGAAACACCATATATTTT. It is translated as CASSLRGPLSGNTIYF.

The V and J genes are TRBV10-3 and TRBJ2-1, with D tentatively TRBD1 (6 bases). Trimming stripped 5 bases from V and 5 bases from J, with 19 bases between. Germline lookup yields CDR1 ENHRY and CDR2 SYGVKD. CDR3 length: 16 amino acids. CDR3 region: CAISFLPLTGHNEQFF. DNA for the CDR3: TGTGCCATCAGTTTCCTACCCCTCACAGGGCACAATGAGCAGTTCTTC.

The chain couples TRBV6-6 to TRBJ2-1, with TRBD1 as a possible D gene (6 bases). The germline gives CDR1 MNHNY, CDR2 SVGAGI (reference sequence). V dropped 0 bases and J dropped 8 bases, with 17 bases sitting between them. This CDR3 has 16 residues. The CDR3 nucleotides read TGTGCCAGCAGTTACTCGGGGCTTAGGGGGTCCGATGAGCAGTTCTTC. Its protein product is CASSYSGLRGSDEQFF.

This clone has just a few counts. V is TRBV29-1 and J is TRBJ2-7; possible D gene TRBD1, 5 bases. The V end was cut by 6 bases, the J end by 3 bases, with 12 bases between. CDR3 length: 12 amino acids. CDR1 is SQVTM and CDR2 is ANQGSEA in the germline V gene. This CDR3 reads CSVEMTDYEQYF. For the CDR3, the DNA is TGCAGCGTAGAAATGACAGACTACGAGCAGTACTTC.

The rearrangement uses TRBV7-9 and TRBJ2-2; TRBD1 matches at 9 bases. V lost 6 bases, J lost 5 bases, and 19 bases stayed unmatched. Per the germline V gene, CDR1 is SEHNR and CDR2 is FQNEAQ (reference sequence). The CDR3 is made up of 19 amino acids. This CDR3 reads CASRLRSDRGIDQTGELFF. The CDR3 DNA reads TGTGCCAGCAGATTACGGAGCGACAGGGGGATTGACCAAACCGGGGAGCTGTTTTTT. The variable domain in full, with the rest retrieved from reference TRBV7-9 and TRBJ2-2, is DTGVSQNPRHKITKRGQNVTFRCDPISEHNRLYWYRQTLGQGPEFLTYFQNEAQLEKSRLLSDRFSAERPKGSFSTLEIQRTEQGDSAMYLCASRLRSDRGIDQTGELFFGEGSRLTVL.

V usage is TRBV11-2 and J usage is TRBJ2-7; 10 positions match TRBD2. Per the germline V gene, CDR1 is SGHAT and CDR2 is FQNNGV. V lost 5 bases to trimming and J lost 0 bases; unmatched junction nucleotides: 13. The length of the CDR3 is 18 residues. The CDR3 DNA sequence: TGTGCCAGCAGCCTCCAATCAACTAGCGGGGTTAGCTCCTACGAGCAGTACTTC. Its translation: CASSLQSTSGVSSYEQYF.

This chain links TRBV2 with TRBJ1-5; D remains ambiguous. With 4 bases removed from V and 0 bases from J, the gap between germline ends came to 7 bases. CDR1 SNHLY and CDR2 FYNNEI come from the germline V gene. The CDR3 sequence is 14 residues long. This chain's CDR3 is CASSGELSNQPQHF. The CDR3 coding sequence is TGTGCCAGCAGTGGGGAGCTTAGCAATCAGCCCCAGCATTTT.

The genes are TRBV15 and TRBJ1-3; no firm D call. Germline lookup yields CDR1 LNHNV and CDR2 YYDKDF (reference sequence). V was cut by 8 bases and J by 0 bases, with 14 bases left in between. The CDR3 runs to 15 residues. CDR3 sequence (DNA): TGTGCCACCGTGAGAGACAACAACTCTGGAAACACCATATATTTT. It translates to CATVRDNNSGNTIYF.

The rearrangement joins TRBV28 to TRBJ2-5; a possible D gene is TRBD1 (5 bases). The J call is doubtful: the DNA matches TRBJ2-7 better. Germline V gives CDR1 MDHEN, CDR2 SYDVKM. The length of the CDR3 is 12 residues. The CDR3 loop reads CASGASSYEQYF. The CDR3 DNA follows: TGTGCCAGCGGGGCCTCCTCCTACGAGCAGTACTTC.

The chain employs TRBV5-4 and TRBJ2-3, with 7 bases lining up with TRBD2. There are 14 residues in the CDR3. V gave up 5 bases and J gave up 2 bases; unmatched junction bases: 5. Per the germline V gene, CDR1 is SGHNT and CDR2 is YYREEE (reference sequence). In DNA form, the CDR3 reads TGTGCCAGCAGGGGAGGGGTGGTCACAGATACGCAGTATTTT. It yields the protein CASRGGVVTDTQYF.

This chain joins TRBV13 and TRBJ1-2, with a possible D match to TRBD1 (6 bases). The CDR3 extends over 14 amino acids. V was clipped by 5 bases and J by 5 bases, with 15 bases between them. From germline, CDR1 is PRHDT and CDR2 FYEKMQ (reference sequence). The CDR3 sequence is CASSTSGEVYGYTF. Here the CDR3 DNA reads TGTGCCAGCAGCACCTCAGGGGAAGTATATGGCTACACCTTC.

V gene TRBV5-1 combines with J gene TRBJ1-5; no firm D call. V dropped 0 bases and J dropped 4 bases, with 5 bases sitting between them. Looked up from germline, CDR1 is SGHRS and CDR2 is YFSETQ. CDR3 length equals 13 residues. DNA for the CDR3: TGCGCCAGCAGCTTGGGTCAAAATCAGCCCCAGCATTTT. Its protein product is CASSLGQNQPQHF.

The V and J genes are TRBV6-1 and TRBJ2-3, with a tentative D call TRBD1 (6 bases). V lost 1 base to trimming and J lost 3 bases, with 14 bases between them. Germline V gene data show CDR1 as MNHNS and CDR2 as SASEGT. The CDR3 length is 16 residues. The chain's CDR3 is CASSEDYRVVTDTQYF. The DNA of the CDR3 is TGTGCCAGCAGTGAAGACTACAGGGTTGTTACAGATACGCAGTATTTT.

This chain connects TRBV21-1 to TRBJ1-2. TRBV21-1 is a documented pseudogene. The CDR3 is made up of 15 amino acids. CDR3 in DNA: TGTGCCAGCAGCAAATTAGCGGGGGCGGTTGATGGCTACACCTTC. It is translated as CASSKLAGAVDGYTF.

The V call is TRBV6-5, the J call TRBJ2-5; D gene unclear. The CDR3 totals 15 residues. V shed 0 bases and J shed 0 bases, with 8 bases lying between them. Germline CDR1 is MNHEY and CDR2 is SVGAGI. The CDR3 DNA is TGTGCCAGCAGTTACTCTAGAAGCTACCAAGAGACCCAGTACTTC. It is translated as CASSYSRSYQETQYF.

The V and J genes are TRBV5-1 and TRBJ2-7; D unresolved. V dropped 4 bases and J dropped 2 bases, with 10 bases sitting between them. The length of the CDR3 is 13 residues. CDR1 is SGHRS, CDR2 YFSETQ, per germline. CDR3 region: CASSHESPYEQYF. In DNA form, the CDR3 reads TGCGCCAGCAGCCATGAAAGCCCCTACGAGCAGTACTTC.

The chain recombines TRBV5-5 with TRBJ2-3; TRBD1 matches at 9 bases. The CDR3 is made up of 15 amino acids. The germline CDR1 and CDR2 sequences are SGHKS and YYEKEE (reference sequence). Trimming cost V 4 bases and J 1 base; bases outside gene matches: 4. The CDR3 spells CASSTWTGGTDTQYF. The DNA of the CDR3 is TGTGCCAGCAGCACCTGGACAGGGGGCACAGATACGCAGTATTTT.

This chain connects TRBV7-8 to TRBJ1-5; TRBD1 matches at 8 bases. Trimming removed 1 base from V and 10 bases from J; junction bases left unmatched: 6. CDR1 SGHVS and CDR2 FQNEAQ come from the germline V gene. The CDR3 sequence is 14 residues long. The DNA of the CDR3 is TGTGCCAGCAGCTTAGTCAGGGGGCAGCGCCCCCAGCATTTT. Translated, it gives CASSLVRGQRPQHF.